These 23 T cell receptor beta chains came from one sample sequenced in a study of T cell responses to AZD1222 COVID-19 vaccine. The method was immunoSEQ multiplex PCR; TCRdb's version includes in-frame clones alone and lacks a portion of them. The sample consists of about 94,000 clones, about 90% of them appearing once. The specimen comprised peripheral blood, sampled on day 0 of AZD1222 vaccination. Receptors originate from an adult in good health.

This sequence joins TRBV6-1 and TRBJ1-5, with D unclear. The CDR3 extends over 15 amino acids. V was clipped by 2 bases and J by 2 bases, with 10 bases between them. Looked up from germline, CDR1 is MNHNS and CDR2 is SASEGT. The CDR3 coding sequence is TGTGCCAGCAGTGAATACCGGGGAGGCAATCAGCCCCAGCATTTT. Translated, it gives CASSEYRGGNQPQHF.

The CDR3 reads CASRHGGTDTQYF. In DNA, the CDR3 is TGTGCCAGCAGGCACGGGGGCACAGATACGCAGTATTTT. The chain combines TRBV6-5 with TRBJ2-3; possible D gene TRBD2, 5 bases. The CDR3 consists of 13 residues. Trimming left V 6 bases short and J 1 base short, with 8 bases between. Germline V gene lookup returns CDR1 MNHEY and CDR2 SVGAGI.

The chain combines TRBV4-3 with TRBJ2-2; 8 nucleotides agree with TRBD1. V dropped 0 bases and J dropped 3; count of bases not matched to a gene: 3. Germline V lookup: CDR1 LGHNA, CDR2 YSLEER. This CDR3 contains 16 residues. The CDR3 nucleotides read TGCGCCAGCAGCCAAGAGGCAGGGGGCTACACCGGGGAGCTGTTTTTT. It specifies CASSQEAGGYTGELFF.

The rearrangement links TRBV9 to TRBJ2-7; 9 bases line up with TRBD2. The trim removed 0 bases at V and 6 bases at J, leaving 7 bases unmatched. Germline V gene sequence: CDR1 SGDLS, CDR2 YYNGEE. This CDR3 contains 15 residues. CDR3: CASSVAGSGGREQYF. The CDR3 nucleotides are TGTGCCAGCAGCGTAGCGGGTAGCGGGGGTCGCGAGCAGTACTTC.

The CDR3 DNA sequence: TGTGCCAGCAGGTTGACGAATTCACCCCTCCACTTT. It specifies CASRLTNSPLHF. This sequence joins TRBV2 and TRBJ1-6; D uncertain. The CDR3 totals 12 residues. The germline V gene has CDR1 SNHLY and CDR2 FYNNEI. Trimming shortened V by 6 bases and J by 7 bases, and 7 bases separated the two germline ends. The full variable domain, in which reference TRBV2 and TRBJ1-6 provide the parts outside the CDR3, is EPEVTQTPSHQVTQMGQEVILRCVPISNHLYFYWYRQILGQKVEFLVSFYNNEISEKSEIFDDQFSVERPDGSNFTLKIRSTKLEDSAMYFCASRLTNSPLHFGNGTRLTVT.

This clone is a singleton in its sample. The chain couples TRBV28 to TRBJ2-2, with D maybe TRBD2 (5 bases). Germline CDR1 is MDHEN and CDR2 is SYDVKM. The CDR3 covers 13 residues. The germline V and J ends were trimmed by 11 bases and 1 base, with 11 bases remaining between them. As DNA, the CDR3 is TGTGCCGGCCTCCGGGGGAACACCGGGGAGCTGTTTTTT. As protein: CAGLRGNTGELFF.

This chain's CDR3 is CASSPGGTDTQYF. The DNA of the CDR3 is TGTGCCAGCAGTCCGGGGGGCACAGATACGCAGTATTTT. The V gene is TRBV25-1, the J gene TRBJ2-3, with a weak D call TRBD2 (6 bases). V lost 5 bases and J 1 base, leaving 7 bases between the germline ends. The CDR3 spans 13 residues. The germline V gene has CDR1 MGHDK and CDR2 SYGVNS.

This sequence joins TRBV3-1 (or the pseudogene TRBV3-2) and TRBJ1-1; 7 positions agree with TRBD1. With V trimmed by 4 bases and J by 12 bases, 11 bases remained unmatched. Per the germline V gene, CDR1 is LGHDT and CDR2 is YNNKEL (reference sequence). The length of the CDR3 is 13 residues. As DNA, the CDR3 is TGTGCCAGCAGCCTTACGACAGGGCCTTTAACTTTCTTT. It codes for CASSLTTGPLTFF.

Concerning this clone: At one boundary the junction diverges from the germline segment, which might be a read error. The V gene is TRBV5-5, the J gene TRBJ2-5; a weak D match, TRBD1 (6 bases). The CDR3 runs to 14 residues. Germline V lookup: CDR1 SGHKS, CDR2 YYEKEE (reference sequence). The CDR3 DNA reads as TGTGCCAGTACCCTGGACAGCCCGCAAGGGACCCAGTACTTC. It codes for CASTLDSPQGTQYF.

This clone was detected only once. This rearrangement joins TRBV7-2 to TRBJ1-4; D gene unclear. The CDR3 runs 14 residues. With 2 bases removed from V and 8 bases from J, the gap between germline ends came to 12 bases. Germline loops: CDR1 SGHTA, CDR2 FQGNSA. The CDR3 nucleotides read TGTGCCAGCAGCTTACGGGGTTCGGGGGAAAAACTGTTTTTT. Protein product: CASSLRGSGEKLFF.

This chain uses TRBV2 with TRBJ1-2, with D perhaps TRBD1 (5 bases). Germline V gene lookup returns CDR1 SNHLY and CDR2 FYNNEI. This CDR3 has 14 residues. The V end was cut by 5 bases, the J end by 2 bases, with 12 bases between. The CDR3: CASSREQVNYGYTF. DNA of the CDR3: TGTGCCAGCAGTCGGGAACAGGTGAACTATGGCTACACCTTC.

The chain has TRBV7-2 and TRBJ2-1; TRBD1 agrees at 7 bases. In germline, CDR1 is SGHTA, CDR2 FQGNSA. This CDR3 spans 15 amino acids. Losses at the gene ends were 1 base for V and 6 bases for J; bases not matched to a gene: 6. CDR3 protein: CASSLVGQAGNEQFF. The CDR3 DNA follows: TGTGCCAGCAGCTTAGTAGGACAGGCGGGCAATGAGCAGTTCTTC.

V gene TRBV29-1 combines with J gene TRBJ1-2; 7 nucleotides align to TRBD1. V lost 1 base, J lost 4 bases, and 3 bases stayed unmatched. Per germline, CDR1 SQVTM and CDR2 ANQGSEA. This CDR3 has 13 residues. CDR3 DNA sequence: TGCAGCGTTGAAGGGACAGGTCCCTATGGCTACACCTTC. Residues: CSVEGTGPYGYTF.

The CDR3 nucleotides read TGTGCCAGCAGCTTGGGGGGGCGAGGTGAGACCCAGTACTTC. Its protein is CASSLGGRGETQYF. The rearrangement uses TRBV5-6 and TRBJ2-5, with D possibly matching TRBD1 (6 bases). The germline V gene has CDR1 SGHDT and CDR2 YYEEEE. Trimming took off 0 bases at V and 5 bases at J, with 11 bases between the two ends. The CDR3 length is 14 residues.

The rearrangement joins TRBV5-4 to TRBJ2-1; 12 bases agree with TRBD2. The CDR3 runs to 17 residues. Germline V gene sequence: CDR1 SGHNT, CDR2 YYREEE (reference sequence). V lost 4 bases, J lost 10 bases, and 15 bases stayed unmatched. CDR3 protein: CASSAASSGGAGGEQFF. The CDR3, as DNA: TGTGCCAGCAGCGCGGCCTCTAGCGGGGGGGCCGGAGGAGAGCAGTTCTTC.

CDR3 amino acids: CASSPRTGGVPRSNQPQHF. CDR3 coding DNA: TGTGCCAGCAGCCCCCGGACAGGGGGCGTCCCTAGGAGCAATCAGCCCCAGCATTTT. This chain links TRBV7-8 with TRBJ1-5, with 11 bases identical to TRBD1. This CDR3 has 19 amino acids. Per the germline V gene, CDR1 is SGHVS and CDR2 is FQNEAQ. V lost 5 bases to trimming and J lost 1 base; unmatched junction nucleotides: 13.

This clone was detected a few times. The rearrangement joins TRBV10-2 to TRBJ2-6, with no clear D. This CDR3 is built from 13 residues. CDR1 is WSHSY, CDR2 SAAADI, per germline. The ends were cut back, 6 bases at V and 5 bases at J, with 8 bases in the middle. In DNA form, the CDR3 reads TGCGCCAGCAGCTCCGATAGGGCCAACGTCCTGACTTTC. Its protein is CASSSDRANVLTF.

V and J are TRBV5-4 and TRBJ1-6; the match to TRBD1 covers 8 bases. Germline assignment: CDR1 SGHNT and CDR2 YYREEE (reference sequence). The CDR3 consists of 14 residues. Germline trimming cut 9 bases from V and 4 bases from J; bases unmatched to any gene: 6. CDR3 sequence (DNA): TGTGCCACCGGCGACAGGGGATATAATTCACCCCTCCACTTT. It yields the protein CATGDRGYNSPLHF. Full variable domain (outside the CDR3, taken from reference TRBV5-4 and TRBJ1-6): ETGVTQSPTHLIKTRGQQVTLRCSSQSGHNTVSWYQQALGQGPQFIFQYYREEENGRGNFPPRFSGLQFPNYSSELNVNALELDDSALYLCATGDRGYNSPLHFGNGTRLTVT.

V and J are TRBV6-5 and TRBJ1-2; D possibly corresponds to TRBD1 (6 bases). Germline lookup yields CDR1 MNHEY and CDR2 SVGAGI. V shed 5 bases and J shed 1 base, with 11 bases lying between them. The length of the CDR3 is 14 residues. DNA for the CDR3: TGTGCCAGCAGTCGTGACAGGTTTAACTATGGCTACACCTTC. Translating gives CASSRDRFNYGYTF.

The chain joins TRBV7-2 to TRBJ1-5, with D uncertain. Trimming removed 4 bases at V and 2 bases at J, with 9 bases between. The CDR3 is made up of 14 amino acids. The germline V gene has CDR1 SGHTA and CDR2 FQGNSA. In DNA form, the CDR3 reads TGTGCCAGCAGCTCCCAGGTGGGCAATCAGCCCCAGCATTTT. Protein sequence: CASSSQVGNQPQHF.

This sequence joins TRBV6-5 and TRBJ1-2, with TRBD1 matching 7 bases. CDR1 MNHEY and CDR2 SVGAGI come from the germline V gene. This CDR3 spans 15 amino acids. The trim removed 5 bases at V and 7 bases at J, leaving 13 bases unmatched. CDR3 sequence (DNA): TGTGCCAGCAGTCGAGAGGGGGCCGTAACGCTTGGCTACACCTTC. Protein product: CASSREGAVTLGYTF.

The chain couples TRBV9 to TRBJ1-6; the D is unclear. Trimming took off 0 bases at V and 5 bases at J, with 9 bases between the two ends. This CDR3 contains 15 residues. Germline assignment: CDR1 SGDLS and CDR2 YYNGEE. The DNA for the CDR3 is TGTGCCAGCAGCGTAGGCGCCAACAATAATTCACCCCTCCACTTT. Residues: CASSVGANNNSPLHF.

This rearrangement joins TRBV19 to TRBJ2-7, with D unresolved. The V end was cut by 5 bases, the J end by 0 bases, with 14 bases between. The length of the CDR3 is 15 residues. Per the germline V gene, CDR1 is LNHDA and CDR2 is SQIVND (reference sequence). This CDR3 is CASSSPGSPSYEQYF. CDR3 nucleotide sequence: TGTGCCAGTAGTTCCCCAGGCAGCCCCTCCTACGAGCAGTACTTC. The entire variable domain, with the rest obtained from reference TRBV19 and TRBJ2-7, is as follows: DGGITQSPKYLFRKEGQNVTLSCEQNLNHDAMYWYRQDPGQGLRLIYYSQIVNDFQKGDIAEGYSVSREKKESFPLTVTSAQKNPTAFYLCASSSPGSPSYEQYFGPGTRLTVT.